This T cell receptor beta chain was sequenced during a study of T cells in Graves' hyperthyroidism and ophthalmopathy. The CDR3 regions of TCR beta were amplified from RNA transcripts. Researchers ran a first-round RT-PCR on the TCR CDR3 using the HTBI primer set. TCRdb called the multiplex PCR reads again in MiXCR, with one record for every CDR3 protein. Of hundreds of thousands of distinct CDR3 sequences listed, approximately 40% were seen once; the top ten hold around 31%. Diagnosing involved the use of clinical symptoms, serum thyroxine and TRAb, thyroid ultrasound and orbital computed tomography. V was trimmed by 0 bases and J by 0 bases, leaving 11 bases between them. Looked up from germline, CDR1 is LNHNV and CDR2 is YYDKDF (reference sequence). The CDR3 consists of 16 residues. This clonotype was detected only a few times.

Specimen: blood. This sequence was found in a woman aged 40 to 55 with Graves' hyperthyroidism. This chain links TRBV15 with TRBJ1-2; no firm D call. The CDR3, as DNA: TGTGCCACCAGCAGAGATCCCTTGGTAGCTAACTATGGCTACACCTTC. It specifies CATSRDPLVANYGYTF.